This T cell receptor (beta chain) appears in the sequencing data of a study of metastatic and nonmetastatic thyroid tumors. Study as a whole: Repertoires of blood and of tissue (tumor or nodule) from malignant and benign thyroid patients were compared.

TCRdb reanalyzed the PCR reads with MiXCR. Of about 25,000 clones listed, about 13% are singletons. All patients were treatment-naive before thyroid surgery. CDR1 and CDR2 from the germline V gene are DFQATT and SNEGSKA (reference sequence). V lost 0 bases and J lost 10; bases outside the gene matches: 24. The CDR3 has 19 residues. This clone was seen at least ten times. The antigen is not known. Overall study results and limits: In blood and tumor, TCR beta diversity was reportedly significantly higher in malignant thyroid tumors than in benign nodules.

The sequencing input was blood. This receptor was identified in a female donor with papillary thyroid cancer or a benign thyroid nodule (not recorded which). Some clones in this sample may be carry-over from other donors' samples. This chain links TRBV20-1 with TRBJ2-1; TRBD2 aligns across 7 bases. In DNA form, the CDR3 reads TGCAGTGCTAGAGATCTGCTTGTTTTTGGGCGGGAGCCCTCCGGGGAGCAGTTCTTC. Translated, it gives CSARDLLVFGREPSGEQFF.